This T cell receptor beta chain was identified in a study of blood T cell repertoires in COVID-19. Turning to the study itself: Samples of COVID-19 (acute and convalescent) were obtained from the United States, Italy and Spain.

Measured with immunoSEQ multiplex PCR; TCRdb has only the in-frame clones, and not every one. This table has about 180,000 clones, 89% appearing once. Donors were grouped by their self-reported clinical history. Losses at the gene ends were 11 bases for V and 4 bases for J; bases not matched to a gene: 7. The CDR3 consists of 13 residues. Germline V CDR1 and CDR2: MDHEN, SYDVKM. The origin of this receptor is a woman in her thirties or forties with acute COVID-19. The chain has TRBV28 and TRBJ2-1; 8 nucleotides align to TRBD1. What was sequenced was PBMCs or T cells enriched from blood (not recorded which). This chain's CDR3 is CAALGTGYNEQFF. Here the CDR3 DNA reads TGTGCCGCCCTCGGGACAGGTTACAATGAGCAGTTCTTC.